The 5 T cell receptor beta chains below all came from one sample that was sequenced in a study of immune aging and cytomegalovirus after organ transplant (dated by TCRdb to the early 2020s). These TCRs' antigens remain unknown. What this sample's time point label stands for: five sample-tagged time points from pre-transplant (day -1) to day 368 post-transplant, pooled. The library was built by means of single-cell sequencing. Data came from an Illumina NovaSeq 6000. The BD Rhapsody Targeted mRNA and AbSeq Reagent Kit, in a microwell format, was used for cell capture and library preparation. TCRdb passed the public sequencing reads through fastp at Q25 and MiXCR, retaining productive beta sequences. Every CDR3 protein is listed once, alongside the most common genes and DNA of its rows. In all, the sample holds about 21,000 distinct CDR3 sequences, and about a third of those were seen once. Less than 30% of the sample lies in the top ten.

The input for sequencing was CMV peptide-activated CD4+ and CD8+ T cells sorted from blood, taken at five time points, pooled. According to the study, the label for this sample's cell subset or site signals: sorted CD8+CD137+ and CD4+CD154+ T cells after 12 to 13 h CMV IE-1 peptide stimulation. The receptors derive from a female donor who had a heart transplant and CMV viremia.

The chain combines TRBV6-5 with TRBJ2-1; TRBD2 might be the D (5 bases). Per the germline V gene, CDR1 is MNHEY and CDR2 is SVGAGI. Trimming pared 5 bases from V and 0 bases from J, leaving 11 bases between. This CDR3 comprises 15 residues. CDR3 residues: CASSPRGSSYNEQFF. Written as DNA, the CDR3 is TGTGCCAGCAGTCCCCGAGGGAGCTCCTACAATGAGCAGTTCTTC.

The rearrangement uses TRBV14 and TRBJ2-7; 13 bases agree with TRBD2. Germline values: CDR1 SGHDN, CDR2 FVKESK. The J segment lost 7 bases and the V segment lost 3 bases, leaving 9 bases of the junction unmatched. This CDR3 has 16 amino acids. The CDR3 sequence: CASSQAFGLAGDEQYF. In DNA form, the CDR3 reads TGTGCCAGCAGCCAGGCCTTCGGACTAGCGGGAGATGAGCAGTACTTC.

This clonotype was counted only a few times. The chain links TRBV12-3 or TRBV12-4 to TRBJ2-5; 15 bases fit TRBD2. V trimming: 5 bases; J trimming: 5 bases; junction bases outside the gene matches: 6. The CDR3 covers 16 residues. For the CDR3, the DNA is TGTGCCAGCAGTCTTGGACTAGCGGGAGGGATGGAGACCCAGTACTTC. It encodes CASSLGLAGGMETQYF.

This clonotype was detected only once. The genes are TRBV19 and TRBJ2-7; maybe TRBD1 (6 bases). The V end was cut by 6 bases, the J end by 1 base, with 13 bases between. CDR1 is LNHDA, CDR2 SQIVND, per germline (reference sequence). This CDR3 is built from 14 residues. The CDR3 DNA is TGTGCCAGTAGGCGACAGGATGCGTCCTACGAGCAGTACTTC. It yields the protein CASRRQDASYEQYF.

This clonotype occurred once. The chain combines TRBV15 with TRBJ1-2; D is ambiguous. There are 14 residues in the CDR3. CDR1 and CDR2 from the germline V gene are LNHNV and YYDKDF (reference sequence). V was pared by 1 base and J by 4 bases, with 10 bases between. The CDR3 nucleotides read TGTGCCACCAGCAGAGGATCAAACGCCTATGGCTACACCTTC. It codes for CATSRGSNAYGYTF.